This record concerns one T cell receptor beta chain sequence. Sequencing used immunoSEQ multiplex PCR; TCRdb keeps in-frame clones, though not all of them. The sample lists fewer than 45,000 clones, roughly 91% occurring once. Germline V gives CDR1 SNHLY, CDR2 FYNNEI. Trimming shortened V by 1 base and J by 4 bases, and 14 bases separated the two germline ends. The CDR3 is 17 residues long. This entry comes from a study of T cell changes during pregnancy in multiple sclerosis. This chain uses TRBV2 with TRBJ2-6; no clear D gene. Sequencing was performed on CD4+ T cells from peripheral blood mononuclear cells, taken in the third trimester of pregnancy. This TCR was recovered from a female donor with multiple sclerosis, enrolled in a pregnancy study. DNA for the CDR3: TGTGCCAGCAGTGAAGGTTTCGCCCCTAGGGGGGCCAACGTCCTGACTTTC. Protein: CASSEGFAPRGANVLTF.